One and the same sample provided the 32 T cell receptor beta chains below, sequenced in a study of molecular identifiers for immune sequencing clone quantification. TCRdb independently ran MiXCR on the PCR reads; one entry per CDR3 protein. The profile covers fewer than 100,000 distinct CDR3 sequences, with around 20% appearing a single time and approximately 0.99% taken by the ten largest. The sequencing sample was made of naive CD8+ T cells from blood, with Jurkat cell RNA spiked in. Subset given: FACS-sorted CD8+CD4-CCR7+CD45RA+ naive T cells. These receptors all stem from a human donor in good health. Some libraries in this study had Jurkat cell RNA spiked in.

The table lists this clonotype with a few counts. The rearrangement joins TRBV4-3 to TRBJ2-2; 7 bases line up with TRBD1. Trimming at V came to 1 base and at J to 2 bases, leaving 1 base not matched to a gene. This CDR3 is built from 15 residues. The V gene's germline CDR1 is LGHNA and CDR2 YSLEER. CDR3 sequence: CASSQGTGNTGELFF. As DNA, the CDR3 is TGCGCCAGCAGCCAAGGGACAGGAAACACCGGGGAGCTGTTTTTT.

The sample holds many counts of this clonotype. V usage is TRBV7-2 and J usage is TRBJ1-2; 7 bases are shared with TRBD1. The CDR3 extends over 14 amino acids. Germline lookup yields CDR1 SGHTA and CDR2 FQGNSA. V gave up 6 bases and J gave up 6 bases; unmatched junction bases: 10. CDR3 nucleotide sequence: TGTGCCAGCAGACATGACAGGGTTGTAGATGGCTACACCTTC. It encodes CASRHDRVVDGYTF.

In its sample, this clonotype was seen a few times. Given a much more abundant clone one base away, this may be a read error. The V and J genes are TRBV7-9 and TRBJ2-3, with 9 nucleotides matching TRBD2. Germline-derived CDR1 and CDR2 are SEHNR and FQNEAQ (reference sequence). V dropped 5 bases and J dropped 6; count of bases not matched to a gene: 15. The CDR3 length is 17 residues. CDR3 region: CASSPRSSGGLTDTQYF. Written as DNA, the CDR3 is TGTGCCAGCAGCCCCCGGTCCAGCGGGGGGTTAACGGATACGCAGTATTTT. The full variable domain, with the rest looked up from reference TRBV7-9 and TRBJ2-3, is DTGVSQNPRHKITKRGQNVTFRCDPISEHNRLYWYRQTLGQGPEFLTYFQNEAQLEKSRLLSDRFSAERPKGSFSTLEIQRTEQGDSAMYLCASSPRSSGGLTDTQYFGPGTRLTVL.

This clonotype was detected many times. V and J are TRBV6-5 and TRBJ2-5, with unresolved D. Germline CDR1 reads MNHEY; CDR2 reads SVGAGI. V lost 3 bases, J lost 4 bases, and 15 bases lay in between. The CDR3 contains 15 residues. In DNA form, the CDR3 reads TGTGCCAGCAGTTATGCATCGGCTGCCGTAGAGACCCAGTACTTC. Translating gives CASSYASAAVETQYF.

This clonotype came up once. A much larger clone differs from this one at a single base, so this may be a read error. The CDR3 nucleotides are TGTGCCAGCAGCACCAAGTACGAGCGGTACTTC. Amino acids: CASSTKYERYF. J is TRBJ2-7 and V is TRBV21-1. TRBV21-1 is noted as a pseudogene. This CDR3 spans 11 amino acids.

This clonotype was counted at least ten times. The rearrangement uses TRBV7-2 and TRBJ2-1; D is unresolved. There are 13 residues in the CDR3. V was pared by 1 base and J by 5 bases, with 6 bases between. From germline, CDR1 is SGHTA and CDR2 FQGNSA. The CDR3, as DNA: TGTGCCAGCAGCTTAGGGGTAGACAATGAGCAGTTCTTC. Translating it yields CASSLGVDNEQFF.

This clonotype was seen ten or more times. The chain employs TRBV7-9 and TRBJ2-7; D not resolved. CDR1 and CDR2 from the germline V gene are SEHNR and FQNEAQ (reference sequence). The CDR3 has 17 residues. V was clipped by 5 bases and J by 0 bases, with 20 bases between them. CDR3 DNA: TGTGCCAGCAGCGCAACCCACGGAGTCCCTAGCTCCTACGAGCAGTACTTC. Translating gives CASSATHGVPSSYEQYF.

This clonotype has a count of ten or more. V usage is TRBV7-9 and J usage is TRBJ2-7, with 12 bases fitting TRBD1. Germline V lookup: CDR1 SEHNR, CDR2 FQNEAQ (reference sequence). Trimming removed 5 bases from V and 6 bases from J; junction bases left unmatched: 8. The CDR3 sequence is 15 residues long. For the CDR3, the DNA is TGTGCCAGCAGCCCGGGACAGGGGGCGCGTACCGAGCAGTACTTC. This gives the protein CASSPGQGARTEQYF.

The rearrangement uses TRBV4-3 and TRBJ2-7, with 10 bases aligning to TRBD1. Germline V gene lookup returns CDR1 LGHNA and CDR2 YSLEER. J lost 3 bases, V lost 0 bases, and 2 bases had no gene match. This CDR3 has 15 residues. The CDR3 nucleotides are TGCGCCAGCAGCCAAGACCGGGACAGGGGCTACGAGCAGTACTTC. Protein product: CASSQDRDRGYEQYF.

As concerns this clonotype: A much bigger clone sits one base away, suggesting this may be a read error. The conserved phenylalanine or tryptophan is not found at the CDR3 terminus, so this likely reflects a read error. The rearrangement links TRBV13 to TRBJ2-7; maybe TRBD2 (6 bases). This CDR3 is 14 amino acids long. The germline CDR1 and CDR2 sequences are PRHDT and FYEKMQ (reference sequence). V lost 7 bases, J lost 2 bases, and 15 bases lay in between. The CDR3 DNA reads TGTGCCAGCACCGCCAGGGAGGAGGCCTACGAGCAGTACTCC. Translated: CASTAREEAYEQYS.

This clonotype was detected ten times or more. The chain's CDR3 is CASSFLSNEQFF. Written as DNA, the CDR3 is TGTGCCAGCAGCTTTCTCTCCAATGAGCAGTTCTTC. The J gene is TRBJ2-1, the V gene TRBV7-2; unclear D gene. V was shortened by 3 bases and J by 6 bases, with 6 bases between the two germline ends. This CDR3 is 12 amino acids long. CDR1 and CDR2 from the germline V gene are SGHTA and FQGNSA.

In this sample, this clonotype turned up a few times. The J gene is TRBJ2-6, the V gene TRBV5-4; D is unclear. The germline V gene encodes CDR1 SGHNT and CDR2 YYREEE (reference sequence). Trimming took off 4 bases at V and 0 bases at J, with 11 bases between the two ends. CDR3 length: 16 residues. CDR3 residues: CASSGNRISGANVLTF. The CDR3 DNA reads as TGTGCCAGCAGCGGAAACCGGATCTCTGGGGCCAACGTCCTGACTTTC.

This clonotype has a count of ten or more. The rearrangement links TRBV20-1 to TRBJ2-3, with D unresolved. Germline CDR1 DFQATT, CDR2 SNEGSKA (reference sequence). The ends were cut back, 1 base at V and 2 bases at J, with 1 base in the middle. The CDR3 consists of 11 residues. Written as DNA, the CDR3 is TGCAGTGCTAGAGTCACAGATACGCAGTATTTT. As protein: CSARVTDTQYF.

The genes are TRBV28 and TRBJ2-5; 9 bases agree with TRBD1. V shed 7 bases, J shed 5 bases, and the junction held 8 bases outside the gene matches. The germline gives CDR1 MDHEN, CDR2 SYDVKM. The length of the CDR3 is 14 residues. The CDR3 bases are TGTGCCAGCACCCCGGGACAGGGTCACGAGACCCAGTACTTC. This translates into CASTPGQGHETQYF.

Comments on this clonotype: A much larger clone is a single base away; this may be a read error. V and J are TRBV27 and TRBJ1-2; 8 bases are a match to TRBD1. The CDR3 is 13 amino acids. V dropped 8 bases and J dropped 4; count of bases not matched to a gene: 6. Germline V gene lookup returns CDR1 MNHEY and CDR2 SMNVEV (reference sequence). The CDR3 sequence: CASGWTGSYGYTF. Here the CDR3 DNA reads TGTGCCAGCGGCTGGACAGGGTCCTATGGCTACACCTTC.

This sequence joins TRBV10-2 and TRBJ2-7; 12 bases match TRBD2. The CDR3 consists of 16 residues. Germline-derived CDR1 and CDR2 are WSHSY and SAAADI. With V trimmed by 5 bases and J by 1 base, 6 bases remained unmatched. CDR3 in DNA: TGCGCCAGCAGTACCGGGACTAGCGGGCCTTCCTACGAGCAGTACTTC. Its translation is CASSTGTSGPSYEQYF.

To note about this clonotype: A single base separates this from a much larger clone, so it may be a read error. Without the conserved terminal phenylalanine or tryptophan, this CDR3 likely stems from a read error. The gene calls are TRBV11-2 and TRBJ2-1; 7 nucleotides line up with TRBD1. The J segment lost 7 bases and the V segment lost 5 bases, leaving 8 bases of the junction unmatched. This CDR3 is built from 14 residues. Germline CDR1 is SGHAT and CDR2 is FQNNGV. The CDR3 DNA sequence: TGTGCCAGCAGCACTACGGGACAGCTAAATGAGCAGTTCCTC. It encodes CASSTTGQLNEQFL.

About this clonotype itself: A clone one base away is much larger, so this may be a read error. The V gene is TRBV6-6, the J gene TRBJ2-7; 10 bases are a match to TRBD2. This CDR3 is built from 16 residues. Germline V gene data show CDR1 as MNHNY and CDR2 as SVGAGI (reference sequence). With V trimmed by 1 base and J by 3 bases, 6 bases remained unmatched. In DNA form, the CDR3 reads TGTGCCAGCAGTTACTTCCTAGCGGGGGATGGCTACGAGCAGTACTTC. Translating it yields CASSYFLAGDGYEQYF.

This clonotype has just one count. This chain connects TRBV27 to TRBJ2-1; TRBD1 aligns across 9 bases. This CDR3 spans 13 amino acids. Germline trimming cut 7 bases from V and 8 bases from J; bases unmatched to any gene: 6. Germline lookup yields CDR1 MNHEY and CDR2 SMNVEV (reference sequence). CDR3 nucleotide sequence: TGTGCCAGCACCCCGGACAGGGGTTATGAGCAGTTCTTC. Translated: CASTPDRGYEQFF.

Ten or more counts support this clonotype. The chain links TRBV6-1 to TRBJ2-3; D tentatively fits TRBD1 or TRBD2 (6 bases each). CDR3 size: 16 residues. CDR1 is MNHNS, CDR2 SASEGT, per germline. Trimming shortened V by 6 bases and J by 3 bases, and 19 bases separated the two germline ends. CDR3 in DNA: TGTGCCAGCAGCCGAACCCCGGGGGCGGTGACAGATACGCAGTATTTT. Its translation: CASSRTPGAVTDTQYF.

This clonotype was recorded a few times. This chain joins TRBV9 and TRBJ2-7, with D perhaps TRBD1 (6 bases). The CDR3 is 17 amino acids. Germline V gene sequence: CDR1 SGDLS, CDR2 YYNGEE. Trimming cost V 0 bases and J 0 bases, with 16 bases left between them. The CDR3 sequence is CASSVEGDTSFSYEQYF. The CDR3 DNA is TGTGCCAGCAGCGTAGAAGGGGACACATCTTTCTCCTACGAGCAGTACTTC.

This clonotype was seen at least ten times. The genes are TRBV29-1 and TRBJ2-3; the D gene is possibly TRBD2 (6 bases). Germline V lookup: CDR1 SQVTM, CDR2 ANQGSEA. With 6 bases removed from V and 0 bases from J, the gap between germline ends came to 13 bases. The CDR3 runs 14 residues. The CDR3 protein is CSVVWRDSTDTQYF. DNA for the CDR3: TGCAGCGTCGTCTGGCGGGACAGCACAGATACGCAGTATTTT.

The CDR3 here is CASSLGGEDEKLFF. The CDR3, as DNA: TGTGCCAGCAGCTTGGGGGGTGAAGATGAAAAACTGTTTTTT. V is TRBV5-4 and J is TRBJ1-4; D is ambiguous. The V gene lost 0 bases and the J gene lost 6 bases, with 9 bases spanning the gap. CDR3 length: 14 amino acids. Germline V gives CDR1 SGHNT, CDR2 YYREEE (reference sequence).

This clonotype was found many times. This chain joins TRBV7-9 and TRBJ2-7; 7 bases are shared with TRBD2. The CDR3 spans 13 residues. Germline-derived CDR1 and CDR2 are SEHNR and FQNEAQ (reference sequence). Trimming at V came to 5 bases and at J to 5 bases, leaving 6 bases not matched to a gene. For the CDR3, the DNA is TGTGCCAGCAGCCCAAAGACTAGCCACGAGCAGTACTTC. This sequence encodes CASSPKTSHEQYF. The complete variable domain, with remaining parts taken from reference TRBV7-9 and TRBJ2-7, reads DTGVSQNPRHKITKRGQNVTFRCDPISEHNRLYWYRQTLGQGPEFLTYFQNEAQLEKSRLLSDRFSAERPKGSFSTLEIQRTEQGDSAMYLCASSPKTSHEQYFGPGTRLTVT.

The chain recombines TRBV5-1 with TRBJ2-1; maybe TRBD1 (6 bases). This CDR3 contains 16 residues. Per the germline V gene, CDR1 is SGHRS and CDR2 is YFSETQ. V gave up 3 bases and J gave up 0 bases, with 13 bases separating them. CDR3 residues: CASSSFGQSSYNEQFF. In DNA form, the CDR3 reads TGCGCCAGCAGCTCGTTTGGACAGAGCTCCTACAATGAGCAGTTCTTC.

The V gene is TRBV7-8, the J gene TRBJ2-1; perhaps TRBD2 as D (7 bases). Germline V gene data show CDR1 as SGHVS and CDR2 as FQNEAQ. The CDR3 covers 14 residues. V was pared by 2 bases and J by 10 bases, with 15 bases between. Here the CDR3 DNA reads TGTGCCAGCAGCTTAATCGCGGGGGCGCGGGAGCAGTTCTTC. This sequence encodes CASSLIAGAREQFF.

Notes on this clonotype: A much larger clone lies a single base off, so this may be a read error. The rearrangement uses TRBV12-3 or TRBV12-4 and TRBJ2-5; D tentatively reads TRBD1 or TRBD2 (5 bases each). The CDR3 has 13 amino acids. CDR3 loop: CAGRELGSETQYF. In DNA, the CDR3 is TGTGCCGGCAGGGAGCTAGGGTCGGAGACCCAGTACTTC.

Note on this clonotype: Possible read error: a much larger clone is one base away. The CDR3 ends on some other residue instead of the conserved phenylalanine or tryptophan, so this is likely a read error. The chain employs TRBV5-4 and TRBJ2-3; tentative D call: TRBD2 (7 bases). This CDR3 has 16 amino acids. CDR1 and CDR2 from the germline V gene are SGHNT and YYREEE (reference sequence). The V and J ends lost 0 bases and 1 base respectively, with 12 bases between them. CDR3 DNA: TGTGCCAGCAGCTTGGCACGGGGGGCGGGCACAGATACGCAGTATGTT. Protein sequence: CASSLARGAGTDTQYV.

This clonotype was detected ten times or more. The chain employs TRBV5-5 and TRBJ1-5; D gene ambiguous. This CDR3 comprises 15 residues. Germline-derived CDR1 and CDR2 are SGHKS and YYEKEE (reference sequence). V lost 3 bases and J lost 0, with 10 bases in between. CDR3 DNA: TGTGCCAGCAGCTCGACGGATTATAGCAATCAGCCCCAGCATTTT. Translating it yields CASSSTDYSNQPQHF.

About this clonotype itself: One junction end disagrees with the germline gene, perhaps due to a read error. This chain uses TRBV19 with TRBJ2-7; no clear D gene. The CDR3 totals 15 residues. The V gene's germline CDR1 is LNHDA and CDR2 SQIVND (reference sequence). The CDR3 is CASSIGTGNSYEQCF. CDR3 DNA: TGTGCCAGTAGTATAGGGACGGGCAACTCCTACGAGCAGTGCTTC.

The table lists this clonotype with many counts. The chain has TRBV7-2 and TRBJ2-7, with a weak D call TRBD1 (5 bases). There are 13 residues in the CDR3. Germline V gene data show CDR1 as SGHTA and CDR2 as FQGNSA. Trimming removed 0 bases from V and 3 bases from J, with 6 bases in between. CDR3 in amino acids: CASSLAQDYEQYF. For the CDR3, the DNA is TGTGCCAGCAGCTTAGCACAGGACTACGAGCAGTACTTC.

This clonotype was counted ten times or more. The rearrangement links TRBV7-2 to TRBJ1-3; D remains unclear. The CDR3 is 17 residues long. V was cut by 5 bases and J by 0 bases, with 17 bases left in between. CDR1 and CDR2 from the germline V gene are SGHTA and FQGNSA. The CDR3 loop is CASSPEAAVSSGNTIYF. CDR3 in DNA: TGTGCCAGCAGCCCGGAAGCGGCGGTGAGCTCTGGAAACACCATATATTTT.